This is a list of T cell receptor beta chains from one sample in a study of blood T cell repertoires in COVID-19. The table came from immunoSEQ multiplex PCR; TCRdb's copy has only in-frame clones and leaves some out. Of 250,000 or so clones listed, about four fifths were seen once; the top ten hold about 1.5%. Specimen: peripheral blood. These receptors all stem from a woman aged 40 to 50 who had recovered from COVID-19. Each CDR3 is given with its conserved first and last residue. The D gene is left open where the match is weak. Size is stated for part of the rows, as once, few or many counts, or as a class when the clone is expanded.

size	V	J	D	CDR3	DNA
many	TRBV13	TRBJ2-2	TRBD1	CASSGTEGFVSAGELFF	TGTGCCAGCAGCGGGACAGAGGGTTTTGTTTCAGCCGGGGAGCTGTTTTTT
many	TRBV11-2	TRBJ1-2	TRBD1	CASSPRDRGDGYTF	TGTGCCAGCAGCCCAAGGGACAGGGGGGATGGCTACACCTTC
NA	TRBV9	TRBJ2-7	TRBD1	CASSVGTGPEQYF	TGTGCCAGCAGCGTAGGGACAGGGCCCGAGCAGTACTTC
NA	TRBV19	TRBJ2-7	NA	CASSIHRGSEQYF	TGTGCCAGTAGTATCCACAGAGGGAGCGAGCAGTACTTC
once	TRBV11-3	TRBJ2-2	NA	CASSSSTGTGELFF	TGTGCCAGCAGCTCAAGTACAGGGACCGGGGAGCTGTTTTTT
NA	TRBV19	TRBJ2-1	TRBD2	CASSWGGGLDNEQFF	TGTGCCAGTAGTTGGGGCGGGGGTCTTGACAATGAGCAGTTCTTC
few	TRBV28	TRBJ1-1	NA	CASISSGGKAFF	TGTGCCAGCATCTCATCGGGGGGGAAAGCTTTCTTT
once	TRBV10-3	TRBJ2-1	NA	CAIRLPGAYNEQFF	TGTGCCATCAGACTTCCAGGGGCGTACAATGAGCAGTTCTTC
NA	TRBV28	TRBJ2-7	NA	CASSSNYEQYF	TGTGCCAGCAGTTCCAACTACGAGCAGTACTTC
NA	TRBV7-9	TRBJ1-4	NA	CASSTEKNEKLFF	TGTGCCAGCAGCACCGAGAAGAATGAAAAACTGTTTTTT
NA	TRBV5-1	TRBJ1-2	NA	CASSLEWGGGYGYTF	TGCGCCAGCAGCTTGGAATGGGGGGGAGGCTATGGCTACACCTTC
NA	TRBV2	TRBJ1-5	TRBD1	CASSDPGQGARDQPQHF	TGTGCCAGCAGTGATCCGGGACAGGGGGCGCGGGATCAGCCCCAGCATTTT
NA	TRBV9	TRBJ2-5	TRBD1	CASSVRGLQETQYF	TGTGCCAGCAGCGTCAGGGGGCTTCAAGAGACCCAGTACTTC
NA	TRBV28	TRBJ2-5	NA	CASSSSGLILETQYF	TGTGCCAGCAGTTCGTCGGGACTCATCTTGGAGACCCAGTACTTC
NA	TRBV11-2	TRBJ1-5	TRBD1	CASSPVQGANQPQHF	TGTGCCAGCAGTCCTGTACAGGGGGCAAATCAGCCCCAGCATTTT
NA	TRBV28	TRBJ1-4	NA	CAGGGAAEKLFF	TGTGCTGGGGGGGGAGCGGCGGAAAAACTGTTTTTT
NA	TRBV24-1	TRBJ1-4	NA	CATSDGGLGVGEKLFF	TGTGCCACCAGTGATGGGGGCTTGGGGGTTGGAGAAAAACTGTTTTTT
NA	TRBV7-2	TRBJ1-1	NA	CASSLSTRLMNTEAFF	TGTGCCAGCAGCTTAAGTACCAGACTTATGAACACTGAAGCTTTCTTT
NA	TRBV5-4	TRBJ2-7	NA	CASSAGDRIHEQYF	TGTGCCAGCAGCGCGGGGGACAGGATCCACGAGCAGTACTTC
NA	TRBV5-4	TRBJ2-1	NA	CASSLTGNEQFF	TGTGCCAGCAGCTTGACAGGGAATGAGCAGTTCTTC
NA	TRBV15	TRBJ2-3	NA	CATSRDRYTGVTDTQYF	TGTGCCACCAGCAGAGATAGATATACAGGAGTTACAGATACGCAGTATTTT
NA	TRBV30	TRBJ2-4	NA	CAFGMLGNIQYF	TGTGCCTTCGGGATGCTCGGAAACATTCAGTACTTC
NA	TRBV13	TRBJ2-2	NA	CASSPIDRLNTGELFF	TGTGCCAGCAGCCCCATCGACAGGTTAAACACCGGGGAGCTGTTTTTT
few	TRBV5-4	TRBJ1-6	TRBD1	CASSGGGQGRSPLHF	TGTGCCAGCAGCGGGGGGGGACAGGGGCGTTCACCCCTCCACTTT
NA	TRBV10-2	TRBJ1-1	TRBD1	CASSEQGGTYEAFF	TGCGCCAGCAGTGAGCAGGGGGGAACTTACGAAGCTTTCTTT